This is a list of T cell receptor beta chains from one sample in a study of blood T cell repertoires in COVID-19. Using immunoSEQ multiplex PCR, the repertoire was profiled, and TCRdb retains in-frame clones only, with some absent. This sample has fewer than 300,000 clones; 70% to 90% occur once, and the top ten carry roughly 6%. The material sequenced was peripheral blood. The receptors derive from a woman between 50 and 59 years old with COVID-19, enrolled during active disease. CDR3s include the opening cysteine and the closing phenylalanine or tryptophan. The D gene is left open where the match is weak. Clone size is shown for a subset of rows, as once, few, many or a class of expanded clone.

size: NA; V: TRBV11-2; J: TRBJ2-7; D: NA; DNA: TGTGCCAGCAGCTTAGATTGGGCAGGGCCACAGTACTTC; CDR3: CASSLDWAGPQYF
size: once; V: TRBV27; J: TRBJ2-7; D: TRBD2; DNA: TGTGCCAGCAGTTTCCAGCGGGAGGCTTACGAGCAGTACTTC; CDR3: CASSFQREAYEQYF
size: NA; V: TRBV4-1; J: TRBJ2-3; D: TRBD2; DNA: TGCGCCAGCAGCCTTCCGGGACTAGCGGAAAGCACAGATACGCAGTATTTT; CDR3: CASSLPGLAESTDTQYF
size: NA; V: TRBV3-1/TRBV3-2; J: TRBJ2-7; D: TRBD1; DNA: TGTGCCAGCAGCCGGACAGGGGGCGTCCACGAGCAGTACTTC; CDR3: CASSRTGGVHEQYF
size: NA; V: TRBV7-8; J: TRBJ2-6; D: NA; DNA: TGTGCCAGCAGCTTACGGAGACCTGGGGCCAACGTCCTGACTTTC; CDR3: CASSLRRPGANVLTF
size: NA; V: TRBV12-5; J: TRBJ2-1; D: TRBD2; DNA: TGTGCTAGTGGTAGGGGACTAGCGGGAGACAATGAGCAGTTCTTC; CDR3: CASGRGLAGDNEQFF
size: NA; V: TRBV4-1; J: TRBJ2-5; D: NA; DNA: TGCGCCAGCAGCCAAGACAAGACGTGGGGGGAAGAGACCCAGTACTTC; CDR3: CASSQDKTWGEETQYF
size: few; V: TRBV6-1; J: TRBJ1-5; D: NA; DNA: TGTGCCAGCAGTGAACGGGTAGCGGGGCAGCCCCAGCATTTT; CDR3: CASSERVAGQPQHF
size: NA; V: TRBV5-8; J: TRBJ1-4; D: TRBD1; DNA: TGTGCCAGCATCGATCCTCAGGGGGCTCGGGAAAAACTGTTTTTT; CDR3: CASIDPQGAREKLFF
size: NA; V: TRBV5-1; J: TRBJ1-1; D: NA; DNA: TGCGCCACCGCCAAAGACATGAACACTGAAGCTTTCTTT; CDR3: CATAKDMNTEAFF
size: NA; V: TRBV7-8; J: TRBJ1-2; D: NA; DNA: TGTGCCAGCAGCGCCCAACAGGGTTCCTATGGCTACACCTTC; CDR3: CASSAQQGSYGYTF
size: NA; V: TRBV19; J: TRBJ2-1; D: NA; DNA: TGTGCCAGTAGACCACAGGGTGGTGAGCAGTTCTTC; CDR3: CASRPQGGEQFF
size: few; V: TRBV5-8; J: TRBJ2-3; D: NA; DNA: TGTGCCAGCAGCACTACGCGGCATACGCAGTATTTT; CDR3: CASSTTRHTQYF
size: NA; V: TRBV11-2; J: TRBJ2-7; D: NA; DNA: TGTGCCAGCAGCTTAGATGACAGGAGCTCCTACGAGCAGTACTTC; CDR3: CASSLDDRSSYEQYF
size: NA; V: TRBV30; J: TRBJ1-2; D: NA; DNA: TGTGCGACAGCTAACTATGGCTACACCTTC; CDR3: CATANYGYTF
size: NA; V: TRBV19; J: TRBJ1-1; D: NA; DNA: TGTGCCAGTAGTATAAGCTCCTACTTGAACACTGAAGCTTTCTTT; CDR3: CASSISSYLNTEAFF
size: NA; V: TRBV3-1/TRBV3-2; J: TRBJ2-2; D: NA; DNA: TGTGCCAGCAGCCAAATTTCCCCAGGGGCCTCTCCCAGAAACACCGGGGAGCTGTTTTTT; CDR3: CASSQISPGASPRNTGELFF
size: NA; V: TRBV2; J: TRBJ1-6; D: TRBD1; DNA: TGTGCCAGCAGTGAAGTCCAGACAGGGTCCTATAATTCACCCCTCCACTTT; CDR3: CASSEVQTGSYNSPLHF
size: NA; V: TRBV6-5; J: TRBJ1-5; D: NA; DNA: TGTGCCAGCACACGGGGCGGGGACAATCAGCCCCAGCATTTT; CDR3: CASTRGGDNQPQHF
size: NA; V: TRBV15; J: TRBJ2-4; D: NA; DNA: TGTGCCACCAGCAGGCAGAAAAACATTCAGTACTTC; CDR3: CATSRQKNIQYF
size: once; V: TRBV19; J: TRBJ2-7; D: NA; DNA: TGTGCCAGTAGTAAAGCATCCTACGAGCAGTACTTC; CDR3: CASSKASYEQYF
size: few; V: TRBV7-7; J: TRBJ2-2; D: TRBD2; DNA: TGTGCCAGCAGCTCCGCTAGCGGGAGGGTTCCCGGGGAGCTGTTTTTT; CDR3: CASSSASGRVPGELFF
size: NA; V: TRBV7-9; J: TRBJ2-5; D: NA; DNA: TGTGCCAGCAGCTTATTCGGCCGGGAAGGGACCCAGTACTTC; CDR3: CASSLFGREGTQYF
size: once; V: TRBV7-2; J: TRBJ2-3; D: TRBD1; DNA: TGTGCCAGCAGCTTTGGGGGACAGGGGGCAAAAGATACGCAGTATTTT; CDR3: CASSFGGQGAKDTQYF
size: once; V: TRBV4-1; J: TRBJ1-2; D: NA; DNA: TGCGCCAGCAGCCAAGAAAGGGGAGGTTATGGCTACACCTTC; CDR3: CASSQERGGYGYTF
size: NA; V: TRBV5-4; J: TRBJ1-6; D: NA; DNA: TGTGCCAGCAGCGAACAACAGGGCGTGAGTTCACCCCTCCACTTT; CDR3: CASSEQQGVSSPLHF